Detailed here is one TCR beta chain. Its antigen is unknown. These data come from a study of siplizumab effects on memory and regulatory T cells. This CDR3 contains 14 residues. The germline gives CDR1 ENHRY, CDR2 SYGVKD. V was shortened by 6 bases and J by 4 bases, with 15 bases between the two germline ends. The study assayed around 9.3 x 10^4 TCR templates per sample. The protocol was immunoSEQ multiplex PCR, while the TCRdb copy is restricted to in-frame clones and leaves out a portion. The sample carries around 78,000 clones, about 89% recorded once. General observations from the study: It seemed that naive T cells were more diverse than memory cells and were major contributors to the alloresponse. Researchers could not give a naive or memory phenotype to roughly 75-95% of proliferating CD4+ or CD8+ clones.

The chain combines TRBV10-3 with TRBJ1-2; possible D gene TRBD1, 6 bases. The TCR comes from a human donor in good health. Sequences were obtained from CD8+ T cells sorted from blood. The CDR3: CAIRAPTGIYGYTF. CDR3 in DNA: TGTGCCATCAGGGCCCCCACAGGGATCTATGGCTACACCTTC.